The 32 T cell receptor beta chains given below trace back to one sample, sequenced in a study of blood T cell repertoires in COVID-19. Measured with immunoSEQ multiplex PCR; TCRdb has only the in-frame clones, and not every one. The repertoire consists of fewer than 65,000 clones, with roughly nine tenths occurring once and the leading ten covering 10%. Sequenced input: peripheral blood. The receptors were sampled from a human donor with acute or convalescent COVID-19. The donor label of this sample is uncertain.

This chain joins TRBV4-2 and TRBJ2-3, with 8 bases identical to TRBD2. The CDR3 sequence is 17 residues long. Unmatched junction bases numbered 13, after V lost 3 bases and J lost 5 bases. Looked up from germline, CDR1 is LGHNA and CDR2 is YNFKEQ. CDR3 region: CASSQAGGGGGVDTQYF. The CDR3 DNA follows: TGTGCCAGCAGCCAGGCGGGAGGCGGGGGCGGCGTAGATACGCAGTATTTT.

The CDR3 protein is CASSLALRDEQFF. The CDR3 DNA reads TGTGCCAGCAGCTTAGCACTGCGGGACGAGCAGTTCTTC. The genes are TRBV11-3 and TRBJ2-1; weak D call: TRBD2 (6 bases). V was trimmed by 1 base and J by 10 bases, leaving 11 bases between them. The CDR3 runs 13 residues. Germline assignment: CDR1 SGHNT and CDR2 YENEEA.

The chain couples TRBV7-9 to TRBJ2-3; TRBD1 agrees at 9 bases. Trimming cost V 3 bases and J 4 bases; bases outside gene matches: 11. The germline V gene has CDR1 SEHNR and CDR2 FQNEAQ (reference sequence). There are 17 residues in the CDR3. In nucleotides, the CDR3 is TGTGCCAGCAGCTTTCGAGGGAGGGACAGGGCAGCAGATACGCAGTATTTT. It translates to CASSFRGRDRAADTQYF.

The chain combines TRBV21-1 with TRBJ1-5; the D call of TRBD1 is as the table states it, not checked on the DNA. TRBV21-1 is a pseudogene segment. The CDR3 runs to 15 residues. CDR3 DNA: TGTGCCAGCAGCCCGGCCCCCCAGGCCTATCAGCCCCAGCATTTT. Its translation is CASSPAPQAYQPQHF.

The rearrangement links TRBV19 to TRBJ2-3; 9 nucleotides align to TRBD2. V trimming: 2 bases; J trimming: 4 bases; junction bases outside the gene matches: 4. From germline, CDR1 is LNHDA and CDR2 SQIVND (reference sequence). This CDR3 has 15 amino acids. CDR3 in amino acids: CASSIPREGPDTQYF. For the CDR3, the DNA is TGTGCCAGTAGTATACCGCGGGAGGGCCCAGATACGCAGTATTTT.

The chain combines TRBV9 with TRBJ2-3; unclear D gene. The CDR3 runs to 14 residues. Trimming removed 0 bases from V and 0 bases from J, with 5 bases in between. The germline CDR1 and CDR2 sequences are SGDLS and YYNGEE. The CDR3 region is CASSVATSTDTQYF. CDR3 nucleotides: TGTGCCAGCAGCGTAGCCACTAGCACAGATACGCAGTATTTT. Looking up the rest from reference TRBV9 and TRBJ2-3 gives the full variable domain: DSGVTQTPKHLITATGQRVTLRCSPRSGDLSVYWYQQSLDQGLQFLIQYYNGEERAKGNILERFSAQQFPDLHSELNLSSLELGDSALYFCASSVATSTDTQYFGPGTRLTVL.

The rearrangement links TRBV28 to TRBJ2-3; D not certain. The germline V gene has CDR1 MDHEN and CDR2 SYDVKM. This CDR3 has 12 amino acids. V was cut by 5 bases and J by 2 bases, with 5 bases left in between. The CDR3 DNA is TGTGCCAGCAGTCTAATCACAGATACGCAGTATTTT. Translated, it gives CASSLITDTQYF.

The chain couples TRBV28 to TRBJ1-5; the D is unclear. This CDR3 comprises 12 residues. Germline assignment: CDR1 MDHEN and CDR2 SYDVKM. V lost 1 base, J lost 8 bases, and 6 bases lay in between. The CDR3 loop reads CASSLYGKPQHF. The CDR3 DNA follows: TGTGCCAGCAGTTTATACGGTAAGCCCCAGCATTTT.

This clone was detected only a few times. The chain joins TRBV4-1 to TRBJ2-5; 10 nucleotides align to TRBD1. With 10 bases clipped from V and 2 bases from J, the junction kept 10 bases outside the gene matches. The CDR3 loop spans 15 amino acids. The germline V gene has CDR1 MGHRA and CDR2 YSYEKL. CDR3 nucleotide sequence: TGCGCCACTCTGGGGGACAGGGGAATGCAAGAGACCCAGTACTTC. Amino acid sequence: CATLGDRGMQETQYF.

The chain employs TRBV10-1 and TRBJ2-5, with TRBD2 identical over 8 bases. V was pared by 2 bases and J by 5 bases, with 4 bases of the junction left unmatched. The germline V gene has CDR1 WNHNN and CDR2 SYGVQD (reference sequence). This CDR3 is 14 amino acids long. The CDR3 coding sequence is TGCGCCAGCAGTGAGAGCGGGAGTGAGGAGACCCAGTACTTC. This encodes CASSESGSEETQYF.

The V and J genes are TRBV6-5 and TRBJ1-5, with TRBD1 as a possible D gene (6 bases). This CDR3 contains 15 residues. V was clipped by 6 bases and J by 0 bases, with 12 bases between them. Germline CDR1 and CDR2: MNHEY and SVGAGI. This CDR3 reads CASRDQGNSNQPQHF. The CDR3 region has the DNA TGTGCCAGCAGGGATCAGGGGAATAGCAATCAGCCCCAGCATTTT.

The genes are TRBV28 and TRBJ1-4; 7 bases map to TRBD1. Germline values: CDR1 MDHEN, CDR2 SYDVKM. The trim removed 4 bases at V and 8 bases at J, leaving 13 bases unmatched. The CDR3 totals 16 residues. The CDR3 loop reads CASSSAGQEQGEKLFF. CDR3 in DNA: TGTGCCAGCAGTTCAGCCGGACAGGAGCAGGGGGAAAAACTGTTTTTT.

The genes are TRBV2 and TRBJ1-1; 8 nucleotides match TRBD1. Germline CDR1 is SNHLY and CDR2 is FYNNEI. The J segment lost 3 bases and the V segment lost 7 bases, leaving 4 bases of the junction unmatched. This CDR3 contains 13 residues. The CDR3 spells CASNPQGDTEAFF. CDR3 in DNA: TGTGCCAGCAATCCACAGGGGGACACTGAAGCTTTCTTT. The variable domain in full, with the rest retrieved from reference TRBV2 and TRBJ1-1, is EPEVTQTPSHQVTQMGQEVILRCVPISNHLYFYWYRQILGQKVEFLVSFYNNEISEKSEIFDDQFSVERPDGSNFTLKIRSTKLEDSAMYFCASNPQGDTEAFFGQGTRLTVV.

This clone appeared a single time. J is TRBJ2-5 and V is TRBV30; TRBD1 matches 11 bases. The V and J ends lost 6 bases and 4 bases, in that order; junction bases with no gene match: 13. The CDR3 length is 16 residues. Germline V CDR1 and CDR2: GTSNPN, SVGIG (reference sequence). The CDR3, as DNA: TGTGCCTGTGGACCCAGGGACAGGGGGTTTGGAGAGACCCAGTACTTC. As protein: CACGPRDRGFGETQYF.

The V gene is TRBV7-8, the J gene TRBJ1-1; the D is unclear. The CDR3 is made up of 17 amino acids. V was pared by 0 bases and J by 1 base, with 15 bases between. CDR1 is SGHVS and CDR2 is FQNEAQ in the germline V gene. The CDR3 is CASSLAVAADQNTEAFF. In nucleotides, the CDR3 is TGTGCCAGCAGCTTAGCCGTGGCCGCGGATCAGAACACTGAAGCTTTCTTT.

The gene calls are TRBV19 and TRBJ1-4, with D perhaps matching TRBD1 (5 bases). The CDR3 contains 14 residues. Germline lookup yields CDR1 LNHDA and CDR2 SQIVND (reference sequence). Between the trimmed V and J ends, which lost 11 bases and 8 bases, there was a span of 21 bases. For the CDR3, the DNA is TGTGCCTTCCCGGTGGGGCGGGGAATGGAAAAACTGTTTTTT. It is translated as CAFPVGRGMEKLFF.

The chain uses TRBV5-6 and TRBJ2-3; D is perhaps TRBD2 (7 bases). The CDR3 consists of 17 residues. Germline CDR1 is SGHDT and CDR2 is YYEEEE. Trimming took 0 bases from V and 0 from J, leaving 14 bases between them. The CDR3 reads CASSLGLRGPSTDTQYF. The CDR3 DNA is TGTGCCAGCAGCTTGGGATTGCGGGGGCCTAGCACAGATACGCAGTATTTT.

V usage is TRBV3-1 (or the pseudogene TRBV3-2) and J usage is TRBJ2-2; D is ambiguous. V lost 0 bases to trimming and J lost 3 bases, with 11 bases between them. In germline, CDR1 is LGHDT, CDR2 YNNKEL (reference sequence). This CDR3 is 16 amino acids long. CDR3 region: CASSQEVGLDTGELFF. The DNA of the CDR3 is TGTGCCAGCAGCCAAGAGGTCGGGTTGGACACCGGGGAGCTGTTTTTT.

The chain employs TRBV5-4 and TRBJ2-3; tentative D call: TRBD2 (6 bases). Germline CDR1 is SGHNT and CDR2 is YYREEE (reference sequence). The CDR3 is 16 residues long. V was shortened by 4 bases and J by 0 bases, with 15 bases between the two germline ends. DNA of the CDR3: TGTGCCAGCAGCGGGGGGTCATTAGCTAGCACAGATACGCAGTATTTT. Its translation: CASSGGSLASTDTQYF.

The CDR3 here is CASSQIPGGAGANVLTF. The DNA of the CDR3 is TGTGCCAGCAGCCAGATTCCAGGGGGCGCTGGGGCCAACGTCCTGACTTTC. The chain combines TRBV3-1 (or the pseudogene TRBV3-2) with TRBJ2-6; 8 bases agree with TRBD1. This CDR3 spans 17 amino acids. J was trimmed by 2 bases and V by 3 bases; bases with no gene match: 6. The V gene's germline CDR1 is LGHDT and CDR2 YNNKEL (reference sequence).

V usage is TRBV5-4 and J usage is TRBJ1-4; D uncertain. This CDR3 is built from 14 residues. Trimming removed 2 bases from V and 4 bases from J, with 9 bases in between. CDR1 and CDR2 (germline): SGHNT, YYREEE (reference sequence). CDR3 coding DNA: TGTGCCAGCAGCTTAAGAGGTGTTAATGAAAAACTGTTTTTT. Translation gives CASSLRGVNEKLFF.

The chain joins TRBV5-4 to TRBJ1-2, with a possible D match to TRBD1 (6 bases). V was clipped by 4 bases and J by 2 bases, with 18 bases between them. CDR3 length: 16 amino acids. CDR1 SGHNT and CDR2 YYREEE come from the germline V gene (reference sequence). This chain's CDR3 is CASSPAGAGTNYGYTF. Written as DNA, the CDR3 is TGTGCCAGCAGCCCGGCGGGGGCGGGGACCAACTATGGCTACACCTTC.

The chain uses TRBV2 and TRBJ2-7, with a tentative D call TRBD2 (5 bases). Trimming took 6 bases from V and 7 from J, leaving 22 bases between them. Germline V gene data show CDR1 as SNHLY and CDR2 as FYNNEI. The CDR3 runs 15 residues. The CDR3 protein is CASRARETGSGEQYV. CDR3 DNA sequence: TGTGCCAGCAGGGCTAGGGAGACTGGGTCGGGAGAGCAGTACGTC.

The V gene is TRBV25-1, the J gene TRBJ1-6; TRBD1 matches at 7 bases. J gave up 7 bases and V 2 bases, and 5 bases lay outside the gene matches. Germline lookup yields CDR1 MGHDK and CDR2 SYGVNS. The CDR3 length is 15 residues. CDR3 sequence (DNA): TGTGCCAGCAGTGAAAGGGACAGCGGGAATTCACCCCTCCACTTT. Its translation: CASSERDSGNSPLHF. Complete variable domain (other parts from reference TRBV25-1 and TRBJ1-6): EADIYQTPRYLVIGTGKKITLECSQTMGHDKMYWYQQDPGMELHLIHYSYGVNSTEKGDLSSESTVSRIRTEHFPLTLESARPSHTSQYLCASSERDSGNSPLHFGNGTRLTVT.

The chain joins TRBV6-5 to TRBJ2-7, with 8 bases aligning to TRBD2. Germline V gene data show CDR1 as MNHEY and CDR2 as SVGAGI. The V and J ends lost 9 bases and 2 bases, in that order; junction bases with no gene match: 9. CDR3 length equals 14 residues. The CDR3 nucleotides are TGTGCCAGTTCGGGGGGGGAGAATCCCTACGAGCAGTACTTC. Encoded protein: CASSGGENPYEQYF.

The chain recombines TRBV7-9 with TRBJ2-7, with D possibly matching TRBD2 (6 bases). The germline V and J ends were trimmed by 1 base and 3 bases, with 10 bases remaining between them. The CDR3 has 14 residues. CDR1 is SEHNR, CDR2 FQNEAQ, per germline (reference sequence). CDR3 nucleotide sequence: TGTGCCAGCAGCTTAGGTCAGGGAGGCTACGAGCAGTACGTC. Its protein product is CASSLGQGGYEQYV.

This clone has only one observation. CDR3 residues: CAWSRLQGGGGYTF. The CDR3 nucleotides read TGTGCCTGGAGTAGGTTACAGGGCGGCGGCGGCTACACCTTC. V usage is TRBV30 and J usage is TRBJ1-2; TRBD1 is a possible D gene (6 bases). CDR1 GTSNPN and CDR2 SVGIG come from the germline V gene (reference sequence). This CDR3 region has 14 residues. V lost 2 bases and J lost 8, with 18 bases in between.

The chain carries TRBV10-3 and TRBJ2-7, with D maybe TRBD2 (5 bases). Germline CDR1 is ENHRY and CDR2 is SYGVKD. This CDR3 is built from 13 residues. The germline V and J ends were trimmed by 6 bases and 5 bases, with 14 bases remaining between them. CDR3 DNA sequence: TGTGCCATCAGGGGCCCTCCCGGGGACGAGCAGTACTTC. This codes for CAIRGPPGDEQYF.

Regarding this clone: Relative to the germline gene, one junction end is altered; a read error may explain this. The chain carries TRBV6-4 and TRBJ2-3, with D perhaps TRBD1 (5 bases). Germline V gene sequence: CDR1 MRHNA, CDR2 SNTAGT. There are 11 residues in the CDR3. CDR3 sequence (DNA): TGTGCCAGCAGTGAGGGCAGGGTCTTCCATTTT. Protein sequence: CASSEGRVFHF.

The genes are TRBV10-1 and TRBJ2-2; 9 nucleotides line up with TRBD1. This CDR3 comprises 16 residues. Germline loops: CDR1 WNHNN, CDR2 SYGVQD (reference sequence). V lost 3 bases and J lost 5; bases outside the gene matches: 7. CDR3 bases: TGCGCCAGCAGTGACCGTCGGACAGGGGAAACCGGGGAGCTGTTTTTT. Protein: CASSDRRTGETGELFF.

The chain combines TRBV6-5 with TRBJ2-2; D is possibly TRBD1 (6 bases). V gave up 5 bases and J gave up 4 bases, with 14 bases separating them. Germline values: CDR1 MNHEY, CDR2 SVGAGI. This CDR3 has 15 amino acids. This CDR3 reads CASSKTGAGTGELFF. DNA for the CDR3: TGTGCCAGCAGTAAGACAGGCGCCGGCACCGGGGAGCTGTTTTTT.

This sequence joins TRBV7-3 and TRBJ2-1; 12 bases agree with TRBD2. Trimming took 5 bases from V and 4 from J; bases not matched to a gene: 6. The CDR3 has 16 amino acids. Germline V CDR1 and CDR2: SGHTA, FQGTGA. CDR3 in amino acids: CASSEYGTSGYNEQFF. The CDR3 region has the DNA TGTGCCAGCAGCGAGTACGGGACTAGCGGGTACAATGAGCAGTTCTTC. Full variable domain (missing parts from reference TRBV7-3 and TRBJ2-1): GAGVSQTPSNKVTEKGKYVELRCDPISGHTALYWYRQSLGQGPEFLIYFQGTGAADDSGLPNDRFFAVRPEGSVSTLKIQRTERGDSAVYLCASSEYGTSGYNEQFFGPGTRLTVL.